Each of the 20 T cell receptor beta chains below was sequenced from the same sample in a study of regulatory dendritic cells for organ transplantation. Assay used: immunoSEQ multiplex PCR; TCRdb lists only in-frame clones, some missing. The sample shows 25,000 to 30,000 clones, roughly 80% of them seen only once. Sequencing was performed on naive CD4+ T cells from blood. The subset was: CD45RA+ naive T cells. The receptors originated from a human donor in good health.

This clone was detected only once. The chain uses TRBV27 and TRBJ2-2, with 16 bases that match TRBD2. Trimming cost V 0 bases and J 4 bases; bases outside gene matches: 2. Per the germline V gene, CDR1 is MNHEY and CDR2 is SMNVEV (reference sequence). The CDR3 is made up of 18 amino acids. DNA of the CDR3: TGTGCCAGCAGTTTATCGGGACTAGCGGGGGGGACCACCGGGGAGCTGTTTTTT. This gives the protein CASSLSGLAGGTTGELFF.

The chain recombines TRBV9 with TRBJ1-1, with D possibly being TRBD1 (5 bases). There are 18 residues in the CDR3. From germline, CDR1 is SGDLS and CDR2 YYNGEE. Trimming removed 1 base at V and 0 bases at J, with 19 bases between. CDR3 sequence (DNA): TGTGCCAGCAGCGTACGGGGGAAGAGGGCAATCATGAACACTGAAGCTTTCTTT. Translated: CASSVRGKRAIMNTEAFF.

This rearrangement joins TRBV5-4 to TRBJ2-7; D gene uncertain. The CDR3 has 14 amino acids. V was trimmed by 5 bases and J by 0 bases, leaving 12 bases between them. From germline, CDR1 is SGHNT and CDR2 YYREEE (reference sequence). Written as DNA, the CDR3 is TGTGCCAGCAGTCCTGTGGGCACCTCCTACGAGCAGTACTTC. Residues: CASSPVGTSYEQYF.

The chain combines TRBV21-1 with TRBJ2-1; TRBD2 is the table's D call and was not checked against the DNA. TRBV21-1 is designated a pseudogene. The CDR3 sequence is 17 residues long. The CDR3 sequence is CASIPLSSGGIYNEQFF. Written as DNA, the CDR3 is TGTGCCAGCATCCCACTCTCCTCGGGAGGGATCTACAATGAGCAGTTCTTC.

The chain employs TRBV2 and TRBJ1-4; D remains unclear. The CDR3 has 14 residues. Trimming left V 6 bases short and J 0 bases short, with 8 bases between. In germline, CDR1 is SNHLY, CDR2 FYNNEI. The CDR3 sequence: CASRRNPTNEKLFF. In nucleotides, the CDR3 is TGTGCCAGCAGGAGAAACCCAACTAATGAAAAACTGTTTTTT.

The CDR3 reads CASSLGQNTDTQYF. The CDR3 coding sequence is TGCGCCAGCAGCTTGGGACAGAACACAGATACGCAGTATTTT. The rearrangement uses TRBV5-1 and TRBJ2-3, with D maybe TRBD1 (5 bases). The V end was cut by 0 bases, the J end by 2 bases, with 7 bases between. The CDR3 is 14 residues long. Germline V gene lookup returns CDR1 SGHRS and CDR2 YFSETQ.

In the case of this clone: The junction shows a germline mismatch at one end, possibly a read error. This rearrangement joins TRBV5-8 to TRBJ2-7, with D hard to call. The CDR3 covers 13 residues. Germline CDR1 SGHTS, CDR2 YDEGEE. This chain's CDR3 is CASNLQRSYEQYF. CDR3 bases: TGTGCCAGCAACTTGCAGCGAAGCTACGAGCAGTACTTC. The whole variable domain, filled in from reference TRBV5-8 and TRBJ2-7, reads EAGVTQSPTHLIKTRGQQATLRCSPISGHTSVYWYQQALGLGLQFLLWYDEGEERNRGNFPPRFSGRQFPNYSSELNVNALELEDSALYLCASNLQRSYEQYFGPGTRLTVT.

This clone was seen only a few times. The chain carries TRBV7-9 and TRBJ1-2; 7 positions match TRBD1. The CDR3 contains 13 residues. Germline CDR1 and CDR2: SEHNR and FQNEAQ (reference sequence). Trimming removed 5 bases from V and 3 bases from J; junction bases left unmatched: 3. The CDR3 reads CASSQGQYYGYTF. As DNA, the CDR3 is TGTGCCAGCAGCCAGGGACAGTACTATGGCTACACCTTC.

V usage is TRBV9 and J usage is TRBJ2-1; 9 bases are shared with TRBD1. The length of the CDR3 is 14 residues. The germline V gene encodes CDR1 SGDLS and CDR2 YYNGEE. V was pared by 4 bases and J by 6 bases, with 5 bases of the junction left unmatched. This CDR3 reads CASSPRTGVNEQFF. The CDR3, as DNA: TGTGCCAGCAGCCCTCGGACAGGGGTCAATGAGCAGTTCTTC.

The chain has TRBV4-3 and TRBJ2-1; TRBD1 agrees at 8 bases. V trimming: 1 base; J trimming: 9 bases; junction bases outside the gene matches: 5. The germline V gene has CDR1 LGHNA and CDR2 YSLEER. The length of the CDR3 is 14 residues. The CDR3 DNA is TGCGCCAGCAGCCAAGGAGGCAGGGGGCTTGAGCAGTTCTTC. Protein product: CASSQGGRGLEQFF.

The chain carries TRBV15 and TRBJ2-5, with TRBD2 matching 11 bases. With V trimmed by 5 bases and J by 5 bases, 4 bases remained unmatched. CDR1 and CDR2 from the germline V gene are LNHNV and YYDKDF (reference sequence). There are 14 residues in the CDR3. The DNA of the CDR3 is TGTGCCACCAGCGAGGGACTAGCGGTGGAGACCCAGTACTTC. Protein: CATSEGLAVETQYF.

The V gene is TRBV7-2, the J gene TRBJ2-5; 8 bases are shared with TRBD1. The germline V gene has CDR1 SGHTA and CDR2 FQGNSA. The CDR3 runs to 13 residues. V trimming: 5 bases; J trimming: 6 bases; junction bases outside the gene matches: 5. The CDR3 DNA reads as TGTGCCAGCAGCGACAGGGGAAAGAAGACCCAGTACTTC. Encoded protein: CASSDRGKKTQYF.

This chain joins TRBV6-5 and TRBJ1-1, with a tentative D call TRBD1 (5 bases). Germline V gene sequence: CDR1 MNHEY, CDR2 SVGAGI. The CDR3 runs to 15 residues. Trimming stripped 0 bases from V and 1 base from J, with 9 bases between. This chain's CDR3 is CASSYSQTANTEAFF. As DNA, the CDR3 is TGTGCCAGCAGTTACTCCCAGACAGCGAACACTGAAGCTTTCTTT.

The rearrangement links TRBV2 to TRBJ2-5; D may be TRBD2 (6 bases). The V end was cut by 7 bases, the J end by 5 bases, with 17 bases between. In germline, CDR1 is SNHLY, CDR2 FYNNEI. This CDR3 comprises 14 residues. The CDR3 spells CASKRAGREETQYF. As DNA, the CDR3 is TGTGCCAGCAAGCGGGCTGGTCGTGAGGAGACCCAGTACTTC.

The chain is built from TRBV7-3 and TRBJ2-7; D not resolved. The CDR3 length is 16 residues. Trimming shortened V by 1 base and J by 1 base, and 14 bases separated the two germline ends. Per germline, CDR1 SGHTA and CDR2 FQGTGA. The CDR3 here is CASSLIRFYYSYEQYF. For the CDR3, the DNA is TGTGCCAGCAGCTTAATTCGGTTTTACTATTCCTACGAGCAGTACTTC.

The chain links TRBV6-5 to TRBJ1-1, with a weak D call TRBD1 (5 bases). V was trimmed by 4 bases and J by 6 bases, leaving 15 bases between them. CDR1 is MNHEY, CDR2 SVGAGI, per germline. This CDR3 has 14 amino acids. The CDR3 bases are TGTGCCAGCAGTTCAGTCAGGGCGGTGGCTGAAGCTTTCTTT. It translates to CASSSVRAVAEAFF.

This rearrangement joins TRBV2 to TRBJ1-2, with TRBD1 matching 10 bases. V lost 6 bases, J lost 0 bases, and 1 base stayed unmatched. Per germline, CDR1 SNHLY and CDR2 FYNNEI. The CDR3 is made up of 14 amino acids. CDR3 sequence: CASSGTGANYGYTF. DNA for the CDR3: TGTGCCAGCAGCGGGACAGGGGCTAACTATGGCTACACCTTC.

V is TRBV29-1 and J is TRBJ2-1; TRBD1 is a possible D gene (7 bases). V shed 3 bases and J shed 4 bases, with 22 bases lying between them. The CDR3 is made up of 17 amino acids. Germline V gene sequence: CDR1 SQVTM, CDR2 ANQGSEA. The CDR3 reads CSVDLTGTGTPYNEQFF. As DNA, the CDR3 is TGCAGCGTTGACTTGACAGGGACCGGGACTCCTTACAATGAGCAGTTCTTC.

J is TRBJ1-5 and V is TRBV2; possibly TRBD1 for D (5 bases). The germline gives CDR1 SNHLY, CDR2 FYNNEI. This CDR3 has 16 residues. Trimming shortened V by 4 bases and J by 1 base, and 14 bases separated the two germline ends. The CDR3 DNA reads TGTGCCAGCAGTGCCCTGGGGGGGGAGAGCAATCAGCCCCAGCATTTT. Translating gives CASSALGGESNQPQHF.

The rearrangement joins TRBV5-1 to TRBJ2-2, with a weak D call TRBD1 (6 bases). The CDR3 has 17 residues. The germline CDR1 and CDR2 sequences are SGHRS and YFSETQ. The V gene lost 6 bases and the J gene lost 4 bases, with 22 bases spanning the gap. DNA of the CDR3: TGCGCCAGCACTCTTGGCCCTGGGCAGGGGAGCACCGGGGAGCTGTTTTTT. Translating gives CASTLGPGQGSTGELFF.